Here is one TCR beta chain with its context. immunoSEQ v3.0 was run at survey level. Sequencing was performed with immunoSEQ multiplex PCR; in TCRdb, only in-frame clones are kept and a portion is missing. This table has roughly 7,800 clones, roughly 87% appearing once. The data were taken from a study of long-term antiretroviral therapy in people with HIV. Inclusion required at least two post-ART and at least one pre-ART PBMC samples. Germline V lookup: CDR1 SGDLS, CDR2 YYNGEE. With V trimmed by 3 bases and J by 0 bases, 2 bases remained unmatched. The length of the CDR3 is 15 residues. The chain couples TRBV9 to TRBJ1-1; TRBD1 agrees at 10 bases. This sequence originates from a man between 40 and 49 years old with HIV. The sample was unsorted PBMCs, taken 0.1 years after starting antiretroviral therapy. DNA for the CDR3: TGTGCCAGCAGCGCCGGGACAGGGGTGAACACTGAAGCTTTCTTT. Translating gives CASSAGTGVNTEAFF.